This TCR beta chain was sequenced in a study of PD-L1 blockade in urothelial cancer listed by TCRdb under 2017. Regarding the research as a whole: Therapy was started in the mid-2010s for all patients, and atezolizumab 1,200 mg was administered intravenously every 3 weeks. About 85% of the roughly 29 patients were males with bladder-origin urothelial cancer, and 18 of 29 reported a prior smoking history. An ECOG performance status of 0 or 1 was recorded for the patients, and 0 to 3 prior chemotherapy regimens had been received by the patients. Blood samples were analyzed at 3 weeks after treatment start (second dose) and at 6 weeks after treatment start. Blood samples gave median yields of around 150,000 T cells and tens of thousands of unique TCRs, along with a median clonality of 0.080. The study, an exploratory multi-omic analysis, examined somatic, immune and clinical correlates of response to PD-L1 blockade with atezolizumab in urothelial cancer. Pretreatment tumor samples, along with matched peripheral blood serially collected before and after atezolizumab treatment, were subjected to TCR sequencing. Progression-free survival longer than 6 months counted as durable clinical benefit, and TCR features were additionally tested against both progression-free and overall survival. Whole exome sequencing and RNA sequencing of pretreatment tumors were performed alongside TCR sequencing in the same patients. Durable clinical benefit was achieved by nine patients but not by the remaining 20. Pretreatment blood TCR-seq was available for twenty-nine patients, at least one posttreatment blood collection was obtained for 24 patients, and tumor TCR-seq was available for 24 patients. The research as a whole found: Improved progression-free and overall survival was found to be associated with pretreatment peripheral blood TCR clonality below the median. Small sample size (n ≈ 28) and many exploratory analyses mean the results are intended to be hypothesis-generating. Greater expansion of tumor-associated TCR clones in peripheral blood 3 weeks after the start of treatment was observed in patients with durable benefit (n of about 20, p = 0.022).

The cohort included some 30 patients with locally advanced or metastatic urothelial carcinoma who were treated at Memorial Sloan Kettering on a trial protocol. Peripheral blood mononuclear cells were collected from each patient pretreatment and during treatment, giving between 1 and 8 total time points per patient. The Qiagen DNeasy Blood extraction kit was used to purify genomic DNA from total PBMCs and tumor samples. PBMCs were collected pretreatment and during treatment, and were isolated and stored as previously described. Each PCR received spiked-in synthetic TCR analog templates so that absolute template abundance could be estimated from read counts. The immunoSEQ assay was used to amplify TCRbeta CDR3 regions from genomic DNA with bias-controlled V and J gene primers. Sequencing of rearranged TCRbeta segments was performed at approximately 20X coverage. The study's own analysis went as follows. Sequencing errors were corrected by clustering, and CDR3s were annotated against IMGT so that V, D and J genes could be assigned. Only productive TCRbeta rearrangements were used in downstream analyses, excluding out-of-frame or stop-codon sequences. To compute clonality, Shannon entropy was normalized by the log of the number of unique productive sequences and then subtracted from one. Fisher's exact test with Benjamini-Hochberg correction, at a threshold of adjusted p below 0.01, was used to find clones that differed between time points or between blood and tumor. The clones in this table, taken by TCRdb from immuneACCESS, are in-frame only. Not every clone is retained; where verified, under half of the shortfall comes from an unresolved V gene, and the cause of the rest is unknown. V, J and clone size reflect that table, while D and trimming were determined from the DNA. This sample has tens of thousands of clones in its table, and 82% of those were observed once. Clones ranked in the top ten supply 9.5% of the sample.

A remark on this clone: There is no known antigen for this receptor. The record has no base qualities; no much larger clone is one base away. The same CDR3 can be traced to other DNA sequences in this sample.

Counted from cysteine to phenylalanine, this CDR3 has 15 amino acids. Only the CDR3 portion is preserved as DNA: 45 bases, with reading frame beginning at the first base. CDR1 and CDR2 are read off the germline V gene (reference sequence) as SGHKS and YYEKEE. Trimming takes 0 bases off V and 0 bases off J; junction bases not matched to a gene: 1. The sample here was PBMCs, taken around atezolizumab (anti-PD-L1) treatment. The receptor was derived from a man between 65 and 85 years old with urothelial cancer. This receptor chain uses TRBV5-5 and TRBJ2-3; 7 bases in the middle match TRBD2. CDR3 sequence: CASSLDGGSTDTQYF. The DNA reads as follows: TGTGCCAGCAGCTTGGACGGGGGGAGCACAGATACGCAGTATTTT. This CDR3, with the reference TRBV5-5 and TRBJ2-3 proteins standing in past its ends, gives the full variable domain DAGVTQSPTHLIKTRGQQVTLRCSPISGHKSVSWYQQVLGQGPQFIFQYYEKEERGRGNFPDRFSARQFPNYSSELNVNALLLGDSALYLCASSLDGGSTDTQYFGPGTRLTVL.